These 26 T cell receptor beta chains were all obtained from the same sample, sequenced in a study of shared clonotypes between healthy human individuals. Clones were sequenced by immunoSEQ multiplex PCR, and TCRdb holds only the in-frame ones, with some missing. The sample lists hundreds of thousands of clones; around 78% were seen once. The sequenced sample consisted of PBMCs. These receptors all come from a woman between 35 and 50 years old in good health. Some clones in this sample may be carry-over from other donors' samples.

The gene calls are TRBV10-3 and TRBJ1-4; possibly TRBD1 for D (6 bases). The ends were cut back, 10 bases at V and 0 bases at J, with 15 bases in the middle. In germline, CDR1 is ENHRY, CDR2 SYGVKD. This CDR3 has 15 amino acids. The CDR3 nucleotides are TGTGCCACCGGGGGGGGGCCGTCAACTAATGAAAAACTGTTTTTT. Protein product: CATGGGPSTNEKLFF.

The chain couples TRBV7-9 to TRBJ2-3; a possible D gene is TRBD2 (5 bases). V was pared by 1 base and J by 6 bases, with 11 bases between. Looked up from germline, CDR1 is SEHNR and CDR2 is FQNEAQ (reference sequence). The CDR3 is made up of 14 amino acids. The CDR3 protein is CASSLVRGVDTQYF. The CDR3, as DNA: TGTGCCAGCAGCTTAGTACGGGGAGTCGATACGCAGTATTTT.

The genes are TRBV10-3 and TRBJ1-4, with D possibly being TRBD1 (6 bases). The CDR3 spans 16 residues. Germline assignment: CDR1 ENHRY and CDR2 SYGVKD. V lost 1 base and J 8 bases, leaving 17 bases between the germline ends. CDR3: CAISEFTGSGEEKLFF. The CDR3 region has the DNA TGTGCCATCAGTGAGTTTACAGGGTCGGGAGAGGAAAAACTGTTTTTT.

Here the CDR3 reads CASTPEREPLDEQFF. The CDR3 bases are TGTGCCAGCACCCCAGAGAGGGAGCCCCTCGATGAGCAGTTCTTC. V is TRBV6-6 and J is TRBJ2-1, with D possibly being TRBD2 (5 bases). Trimming removed 7 bases from V and 8 bases from J, with 21 bases in between. Per the germline V gene, CDR1 is MNHNY and CDR2 is SVGAGI (reference sequence). This CDR3 spans 15 amino acids.

In regard to this clone: The likely explanation is a read error, given a far larger clone one base away. This CDR3 is missing its conserved last phenylalanine or tryptophan, likely due to a read error. The CDR3 region is CASSDRENTEAFS. CDR3 nucleotide sequence: TGTGCCAGCAGCGACAGGGAGAACACTGAAGCTTTCTCT. The chain employs TRBV6-1 and TRBJ1-1; 7 nucleotides match TRBD1. The germline V gene encodes CDR1 MNHNS and CDR2 SASEGT. V dropped 6 bases and J dropped 1; count of bases not matched to a gene: 2. This CDR3 is 13 amino acids long.

The chain joins TRBV28 to TRBJ2-3; D possibly corresponds to TRBD2 (5 bases). Germline CDR1 reads MDHEN; CDR2 reads SYDVKM. The V and J ends lost 10 bases and 0 bases respectively, with 11 bases between them. The CDR3 extends over 13 amino acids. The CDR3 DNA reads TGTGCCACCGGCCGGGATAGCACAGATACGCAGTATTTT. This gives the protein CATGRDSTDTQYF.

A few counts support this clone. The sample holds other DNA sequences that translate to the same CDR3. The chain is built from TRBV7-3 and TRBJ2-1; D is perhaps TRBD2 (5 bases). The CDR3 consists of 13 residues. V was cut by 0 bases and J by 9 bases, with 9 bases left in between. Germline V gives CDR1 SGHTA, CDR2 FQGTGA. As DNA, the CDR3 is TGTGCCAGCAGCTTAACGTTTGCGGGTGAGCAGTTCTTC. Its translation is CASSLTFAGEQFF.

The J gene is TRBJ1-4, the V gene TRBV6-1, with 8 bases fitting TRBD1. CDR1 is MNHNS, CDR2 SASEGT, per germline. V was pared by 6 bases and J by 6 bases, with 6 bases of the junction left unmatched. CDR3 length: 14 residues. CDR3 protein: CASRAQGVHEKLFF. In DNA form, the CDR3 reads TGTGCCAGCAGAGCACAGGGGGTTCATGAAAAACTGTTTTTT.

The chain joins TRBV7-2 to TRBJ2-7, with a possible D match to TRBD1 (5 bases). Trimming shortened V by 4 bases and J by 0 bases, and 13 bases separated the two germline ends. Germline V lookup: CDR1 SGHTA, CDR2 FQGNSA. The CDR3 loop spans 15 amino acids. DNA of the CDR3: TGTGCCAGCAGCTCGAGATCACAGGACTCCTACGAGCAGTACTTC. Translating gives CASSSRSQDSYEQYF.

The chain uses TRBV6-1 and TRBJ2-5, with D maybe TRBD2 (5 bases). Trimming took 3 bases from V and 3 from J, leaving 14 bases between them. Germline V lookup: CDR1 MNHNS, CDR2 SASEGT. This CDR3 is built from 15 residues. The CDR3 protein is CASSDTRVVEETQYF. CDR3 sequence (DNA): TGTGCCAGCAGTGATACTAGAGTCGTCGAAGAGACCCAGTACTTC.

There are many counts of this clone. A junction boundary mismatches the germline segment, possibly from a read error. The chain is built from TRBV27 and TRBJ2-1; 12 bases align to TRBD2. This CDR3 contains 15 residues. The germline CDR1 and CDR2 sequences are MNHEY and SMNVEV (reference sequence). The CDR3 reads CASSLWLAGGNEQLF. CDR3 coding DNA: TGTGCCAGCAGTTTATGGCTAGCGGGAGGGAATGAGCAGCTCTTC.

With respect to this clone: The same CDR3 arises from other DNA sequences in this sample as well. The chain recombines TRBV19 with TRBJ2-7; weak D call: TRBD2 (5 bases). This CDR3 spans 15 amino acids. The germline CDR1 and CDR2 sequences are LNHDA and SQIVND (reference sequence). Trimming took 4 bases from V and 7 from J, leaving 20 bases between them. The CDR3 nucleotides are TGTGCCAGTAGTACCGCTAGAGGTACCACGGGAGAGCAGTACTTC. Translation gives CASSTARGTTGEQYF.

This rearrangement joins TRBV19 to TRBJ2-1; TRBD2 aligns across 10 bases. Losses at the gene ends were 6 bases for V and 6 bases for J; bases not matched to a gene: 20. The CDR3 contains 19 residues. CDR1 and CDR2 (germline): LNHDA, SQIVND (reference sequence). The CDR3 spells CASSPRGSGRALSINEQFF. The DNA for the CDR3 is TGTGCCAGTAGCCCTAGGGGGAGCGGGAGGGCTCTTTCTATCAATGAGCAGTTCTTC.

The chain combines TRBV19 with TRBJ2-5; the D gene is possibly TRBD2 (7 bases). CDR1 and CDR2 (germline): LNHDA, SQIVND (reference sequence). Trimming removed 6 bases at V and 4 bases at J, with 9 bases between. CDR3 length: 12 residues. In DNA form, the CDR3 reads TGTGCCAGTAGGGGGGGGCCAGAGACCCAGTACTTC. Its translation is CASRGGPETQYF.

This clone was seen only a few times. The genes are TRBV7-6 and TRBJ2-5; D may correspond to TRBD1 or TRBD2 (6 bases each). Trimming took 7 bases from V and 4 from J, leaving 16 bases between them. This CDR3 has 14 amino acids. Germline V gives CDR1 SGHVS, CDR2 FNYEAQ. CDR3 loop: CASTTAGHRETQYF. The CDR3, as DNA: TGTGCCAGCACTACCGCGGGACACCGAGAGACCCAGTACTTC.

The chain couples TRBV30 to TRBJ1-3; weak D call: TRBD1 (6 bases). The ends were cut back, 3 bases at V and 4 bases at J, with 10 bases in the middle. The CDR3 extends over 13 amino acids. The germline V gene encodes CDR1 GTSNPN and CDR2 SVGIG (reference sequence). The CDR3 DNA reads as TGTGCCTGGAGCACCGGACAGGGAAACACCATATATTTT. This translates into CAWSTGQGNTIYF.

The chain is built from TRBV11-1 and TRBJ2-3, with TRBD1 identical over 9 bases. Germline V gene data show CDR1 as SGHAT and CDR2 as FQDESV (reference sequence). V gave up 5 bases and J gave up 6 bases; unmatched junction bases: 3. CDR3 length: 13 residues. The CDR3 DNA reads TGTGCCAGCAGCGGGACAGGGATGGATACGCAGTATTTT. Translating gives CASSGTGMDTQYF.

This sequence joins TRBV11-1 and TRBJ2-5, with D perhaps matching TRBD2 (6 bases). V was pared by 6 bases and J by 5 bases, with 16 bases between. This CDR3 has 14 residues. The V gene's germline CDR1 is SGHAT and CDR2 FQDESV (reference sequence). CDR3 in DNA: TGTGCCAGCAGTCCGCCGGGACTGTGGGAGACCCAGTACTTC. It is translated as CASSPPGLWETQYF.

Note on this clone: At one of its ends the junction is not consistent with the germline gene, which may arise from a read error. This sample also contains other DNA sequences that code for the same CDR3. V is TRBV13 and J is TRBJ1-1, with 7 bases lining up with TRBD1. There are 13 residues in the CDR3. Germline CDR1 is PRHDT and CDR2 is FYEKMQ (reference sequence). This chain's CDR3 is CASSRGQNTEAFF. The CDR3 nucleotides are TGTGCCAGCAGCCGGGGACAGAACACTGAAGCCTTCTTT.

CDR3 in DNA: TGCGCCAGCAGCCGATCGCCGGGACTAGCGGGAGAGAGCGGAAACATTCAGTACTTC. Translating it yields CASSRSPGLAGESGNIQYF. V and J are TRBV4-1 and TRBJ2-4, with TRBD2 matching over 14 bases. The V gene end was trimmed by 4 bases and the J gene end by 6 bases; junction bases not matched to a gene: 14. There are 19 residues in the CDR3. Germline loops: CDR1 MGHRA, CDR2 YSYEKL.

The rearrangement joins TRBV2 to TRBJ2-3, with D maybe TRBD1 (5 bases). In germline, CDR1 is SNHLY, CDR2 FYNNEI. CDR3 length: 14 residues. Trimming took 8 bases from V and 3 from J, leaving 15 bases between them. The chain's CDR3 is CASENQGWTDTQYF. For the CDR3, the DNA is TGTGCCAGCGAGAACCAGGGATGGACAGATACGCAGTATTTT.

The sample holds a few counts of this clone. The V call is TRBV6-1, the J call TRBJ1-3; D gene ambiguous. This CDR3 is 15 amino acids long. CDR1 is MNHNS and CDR2 is SASEGT in the germline V gene. The ends were cut back, 9 bases at V and 0 bases at J, with 15 bases in the middle. The CDR3 DNA sequence: TGTGCCAGAAGCAGCGATGCCCCCTCTGGAAACACCATATATTTT. This codes for CARSSDAPSGNTIYF.

With respect to this clone: A far larger clone differs by one base, so this is likely a read error. The conserved closing phenylalanine or tryptophan is absent in this CDR3, likely reflecting a read error. V and J are TRBV4-1 and TRBJ2-7, with D possibly being TRBD1 or TRBD2 (5 bases each). Germline V gene sequence: CDR1 MGHRA, CDR2 YSYEKL. Trimming cost V 0 bases and J 6 bases, with 18 bases left between them. CDR3 length: 16 amino acids. CDR3 sequence reads: CASSQDSRTQRGEQYS. The CDR3 region has the DNA TGCGCCAGCAGCCAAGACTCAAGGACGCAGAGGGGCGAGCAGTACTCC.

This chain uses TRBV7-2 with TRBJ2-2; D is uncertain. Germline values: CDR1 SGHTA, CDR2 FQGNSA. This CDR3 has 12 residues. Deletions cut 1 base from V and 6 bases from J, with 3 bases between. The CDR3 loop is CASSLDSGELFF. The CDR3, as DNA: TGTGCCAGCAGCTTAGATTCCGGGGAGCTGTTTTTT.

The chain couples TRBV2 to TRBJ1-2, with D maybe TRBD1 (5 bases). CDR1 and CDR2 (germline): SNHLY, FYNNEI. Deletions cut 4 bases from V and 4 bases from J, with 16 bases between. This CDR3 contains 15 residues. As DNA, the CDR3 is TGTGCCAGCAGTGTCGGCAGGGCAGTTTCCTATGGCTACACCTTC. This codes for CASSVGRAVSYGYTF.

This chain joins TRBV18 and TRBJ1-1; D possibly corresponds to TRBD1 (5 bases). The germline V gene encodes CDR1 KGHSH and CDR2 LQKENI. This CDR3 region has 12 residues. V gave up 0 bases and J gave up 7 bases, with 6 bases separating them. In nucleotides, the CDR3 is TGTGCCAGCTCACCACCGGGGGTTGAAGCTTTCTTT. Translating it yields CASSPPGVEAFF.